These 10 T cell receptor beta chains were all obtained from the same sample, sequenced in a study of blood T cell repertoires in COVID-19. The method was immunoSEQ multiplex PCR; TCRdb's version includes in-frame clones alone and lacks a portion of them. The repertoire holds about 410,000 clones, with just over 85% as singletons. Sequencing was carried out using peripheral blood. The receptors were sampled from a woman in her 30s with active or convalescent COVID-19.

This chain joins TRBV18 and TRBJ1-4; the match to TRBD1 covers 10 bases. The CDR3 has 17 residues. Trimming removed 0 bases from V and 7 bases from J; junction bases left unmatched: 8. CDR1 KGHSH and CDR2 LQKENI come from the germline V gene. The CDR3 here is CASSPPTGGAEPEKLFF. In DNA, the CDR3 is TGTGCCAGCTCACCACCGACAGGGGGCGCCGAGCCTGAAAAACTGTTTTTT.

The genes are TRBV5-1 and TRBJ1-2, with D hard to call. The CDR3 runs 13 residues. CDR1 and CDR2 (germline): SGHRS, YFSETQ. V lost 0 bases and J 8 bases, leaving 11 bases between the germline ends. The CDR3, as DNA: TGCGCCAGCAGCTTGGAGGGAGGACCCGGCTACACCTTC. Its protein is CASSLEGGPGYTF.

The chain links TRBV4-1 to TRBJ2-1; D may be TRBD2 (6 bases). The germline CDR1 and CDR2 sequences are MGHRA and YSYEKL. The CDR3 totals 14 residues. V shed 4 bases and J shed 8 bases, with 15 bases lying between them. The CDR3 region is CASSPGTVSDEQFF. For the CDR3, the DNA is TGCGCCAGCAGCCCCGGGACTGTTAGTGATGAGCAGTTCTTC.

The CDR3 DNA is TGTGCCAGCAGCTCGAAGGGACAGGGGGGGTCCGGGGAGCTGTTTTTT. Its protein product is CASSSKGQGGSGELFF. The chain combines TRBV5-4 with TRBJ2-2; 11 bases line up with TRBD1. V lost 3 bases, J lost 6 bases, and 7 bases stayed unmatched. The length of the CDR3 is 16 residues. The V gene's germline CDR1 is SGHNT and CDR2 YYREEE (reference sequence).

This chain uses TRBV11-2 with TRBJ1-2, with 7 bases that match TRBD1. Germline trimming cut 4 bases from V and 3 bases from J; bases unmatched to any gene: 2. Germline values: CDR1 SGHAT, CDR2 FQNNGV. The CDR3 extends over 13 amino acids. The CDR3 bases are TGTGCCAGCAGCTACGACAGGGACTATGGCTACACCTTC. It translates to CASSYDRDYGYTF.

The chain couples TRBV27 to TRBJ1-1; tentatively, D is TRBD1 (6 bases). The CDR3 loop spans 15 amino acids. V was pared by 4 bases and J by 3 bases, with 15 bases between. CDR1 and CDR2 from the germline V gene are MNHEY and SMNVEV (reference sequence). For the CDR3, the DNA is TGTGCCAGCAGTTCCCCCCCCACAGGGTACACTGAAGCTTTCTTT. Its translation: CASSSPPTGYTEAFF.

This rearrangement joins TRBV11-2 to TRBJ2-3, with D maybe TRBD2 (6 bases). The CDR3 has 15 residues. Germline CDR1 is SGHAT and CDR2 is FQNNGV. Trimming took 5 bases from V and 4 from J, leaving 16 bases between them. In nucleotides, the CDR3 is TGTGCCAGCAGCCCAACCTCTTGGGGGGCAGATACGCAGTATTTT. It translates to CASSPTSWGADTQYF. Together with reference TRBV11-2 and TRBJ2-3, the CDR3 gives the full variable domain: EAGVAQSPRYKIIEKRQSVAFWCNPISGHATLYWYQQILGQGPKLLIQFQNNGVVDDSQLPKDRFSAERLKGVDSTLKIQPAKLEDSAVYLCASSPTSWGADTQYFGPGTRLTVL.

This chain joins TRBV19 and TRBJ1-5; D call uncertain. CDR3 size: 16 residues. Germline V CDR1 and CDR2: LNHDA, SQIVND (reference sequence). The V end lost 5 bases, the J end lost 0 bases, and 14 bases lay between the germline ends. CDR3 nucleotides: TGTGCCAGTAGTTTCGGGTCTCATAATAGCAATCAGCCCCAGCATTTT. The encoded protein is CASSFGSHNSNQPQHF.

The chain has TRBV2 and TRBJ2-7, with TRBD1 matching 8 bases. V dropped 8 bases and J dropped 3; count of bases not matched to a gene: 3. The germline CDR1 and CDR2 sequences are SNHLY and FYNNEI. The CDR3 runs 12 residues. DNA of the CDR3: TGTGCCAGCGGGGGACAGGACTACGAGCAGTACTTC. Residues: CASGGQDYEQYF.

The CDR3 spells CAWSVKPIEERGYTF. The CDR3 DNA follows: TGTGCCTGGAGTGTCAAACCCATTGAGGAAAGAGGCTACACCTTC. The rearrangement links TRBV30 to TRBJ1-2, with D hard to call. CDR3 size: 15 residues. Germline V lookup: CDR1 GTSNPN, CDR2 SVGIG (reference sequence). Trimming took 0 bases from V and 8 from J, leaving 19 bases between them.